These T cell receptor beta chains were read from a single sample in a study of vaccination and CD4 T cells after COVID-19. Each CDR3 protein gets one entry after TCRdb re-called the PCR reads with MiXCR. The table has some 10,000 distinct CDR3 sequences, about 42% seen once; the top ten hold 30% to 40%. Their antigens are not known. The sequenced sample was CD4+ T cells from blood, cultured in vitro. These receptor sequences come from a human donor who had recovered from COVID-19. Both conserved end residues are part of each CDR3. D genes are given only for firm matches. Size values are once, few and many counts, or a class for expanded clones, and some rows have none.

V	size	J	D	DNA	CDR3
TRBV7-9	.	TRBJ1-6	TRBD1	TGTGCCAGCAGCTTAGATGGACAGGGGGCTGAAAAACCCCTCCACTTT	CASSLDGQGAEKPLHF
TRBV2	.	TRBJ2-7	.	TGTGCCAGCAGCGTGACAGGCCGCGAGCAGTACTTC	CASSVTGREQYF
TRBV20-1	.	TRBJ2-1	.	TGCAGTGCGGAGAAAACTAGCTCCTACAATGAGCAGTTCTTC	CSAEKTSSYNEQFF
TRBV2	.	TRBJ2-7	.	TGTGCCAGCCATCAGGGAACCTACGAGCAGTACTTC	CASHQGTYEQYF
TRBV7-9	.	TRBJ2-4	TRBD2	TGTGCCAGCAGCTTAGGGAGACTAGCGGGACTTCGATTGGACATTCAGTACTTC	CASSLGRLAGLRLDIQYF
TRBV6-8	few	TRBJ1-1	.	TGTGCCAGCACGAGACTCCTTGAACAGCCTGAAGCTTTCTTT	CASTRLLEQPEAFF
TRBV7-7	few	TRBJ2-2	.	TGTGCCAGCAGCCGAACGGGGGTCGGGGAGCTGTTTTTT	CASSRTGVGELFF
TRBV10-3	.	TRBJ1-1	TRBD1	TGTGCCATCAGTGACACCCGGGACAGGGGAGAGGAAGCTTTCTTT	CAISDTRDRGEEAFF
TRBV6-2/TRBV6-3	few	TRBJ2-1	TRBD2	TGTGCCAGCAGTTCGGGGGGGATGTCCTACAATGAGCAGTTCTTC	CASSSGGMSYNEQFF
TRBV20-1	few	TRBJ2-4	.	TGCAGTGCTAGAGACTCCCAGGGGGGGGAAAACATTCAGTACTTC	CSARDSQGGENIQYF
TRBV30	.	TRBJ2-7	TRBD2	TGTGCCTGGAGACGGGGGAGGGGTACCTACGAGCAGTACTTC	CAWRRGRGTYEQYF
TRBV2	.	TRBJ2-5	.	TGTGCCAGCAGTGATGAGGAGACCGAGAAGAGAATGACCCAGTACTTC	CASSDEETEKRMTQYF
TRBV4-1	.	TRBJ2-5	.	TGCGCCAGCAGCCAAGTTCTGGGGGGCTGGGAGACCCAGTACTTC	CASSQVLGGWETQYF
TRBV12-3/TRBV12-4	few	TRBJ1-2	TRBD1	TGTGCCAGCAGTTTACGGACAGGCGATGGCTACACCTTC	CASSLRTGDGYTF
TRBV11-2	.	TRBJ1-2	.	TGTGCCAGCAGCTTAGCGCAGGGAGTTAACTATGGCTACACCTTC	CASSLAQGVNYGYTF
TRBV19	.	TRBJ1-2	.	TGTGCCAGTCGCGACCCTGATGCCTATGGCTACACCTTC	CASRDPDAYGYTF
TRBV6-1	few	TRBJ1-2	.	TGTGCCAGCACTTCGCCAGGCGGCTATGGCTACACCTTC	CASTSPGGYGYTF
TRBV18	once	TRBJ1-2	TRBD1	TGTGCCAGCTCACCCGGGGACAGGAGCTATGGCTACACCTTC	CASSPGDRSYGYTF
TRBV12-3/TRBV12-4	few	TRBJ1-2	.	TGTGCCAGCAGCCCCCGGGGCGCGACCCCGCTTAGTGTTACCTTC	CASSPRGATPLSVTF
TRBV27	.	TRBJ2-1	TRBD2	TGTGCCAGCAGCTATATAAGTAGGACTAGCGGATACAATGAGCAGTTCTTC	CASSYISRTSGYNEQFF
TRBV11-2	few	TRBJ1-4	TRBD1	TGTGCCAGCAGCTTAGGGACAGGGAATGAAAAACTGTTTTTT	CASSLGTGNEKLFF
TRBV7-9	.	TRBJ2-7	.	TGTGCCAGCAGTCACGCGGAGCGGATGCCCTACGAGCAGTACTTC	CASSHAERMPYEQYF
TRBV5-6	few	TRBJ1-2	.	TGTGCCAGCAGCTTGGCCACGGGGGTGGATGGCTACACCTTC	CASSLATGVDGYTF
TRBV5-6	.	TRBJ2-5	TRBD1	TGTGCCAGCAGCCACGGGACAGTGGCAGAGACCCAGTACTTC	CASSHGTVAETQYF
TRBV12-3/TRBV12-4	.	TRBJ2-1	.	TGTGCCAGCACTCACCGTCGACTCGACAATGAGCAGTTCTTC	CASTHRRLDNEQFF
TRBV5-1	.	TRBJ2-1	TRBD1	TGCGCCAGCAGCTTGCGGGGCAGGGGGCTAGGTGAGCAGTTCTTC	CASSLRGRGLGEQFF
TRBV6-1	few	TRBJ1-1	.	TGTGCCAGCAGTGGGAGGGCGGGCACTGAAGCTTTCTTT	CASSGRAGTEAFF
TRBV20-1	.	TRBJ1-1	.	TGCAGTGCTAGACGCCCCCCGAACACTGAAGCTTTCTTT	CSARRPPNTEAFF
TRBV2	few	TRBJ2-2	.	TGTGCCAGCAGTTCGGCACTTTTGATCGGGGAGCTGTTTTTT	CASSSALLIGELFF
TRBV11-2	.	TRBJ2-7	TRBD1	TGTGCCACCAGCGCCCAGGGGGCGATAGGGGAGCAGTACTTC	CATSAQGAIGEQYF